This TCR beta chain was retrieved from a study of CD8 T cells in Susac syndrome. Study observations and caveats: Acknowledgment was made by the study that its TCR sequencing and HLA analysis involved a relatively small number of individuals.

Control patients had untreated stable or active relapsing-remitting multiple sclerosis by revised McDonald criteria. TEMRA cells were enriched by FACS, and CD4+ and CD8+ T cells were negatively isolated. V lost 6 bases and J lost 6, with 11 bases in between. The germline CDR1 and CDR2 sequences are SQVTM and ANQGSEA. This CDR3 spans 11 amino acids. Worth noting for this clonotype: Its antigen is still unknown.

RNA was extracted with the RNeasy kit, and a quantity of roughly 0.45 to 1 ug was reverse transcribed using random hexamers. The CDR3 of TCR beta was amplified by immunoSEQ multiplex PCR across 54 Vbeta and 13 Jbeta. TCRdb recomputed calls from the immunoSEQ multiplex PCR reads with MiXCR, one row per CDR3 protein. This table holds approximately 150,000 distinct CDR3 sequences, 94% found once. This TCR was sampled from a human donor with multiple sclerosis. Sequenced sample: CD4+ T cells from PBMCs. The chain recombines TRBV29-1 with TRBJ1-1, with no clear D. The CDR3 sequence: CSVLTHAEAFF. CDR3 coding DNA: TGCAGCGTGCTGACACACGCTGAAGCTTTCTTT.